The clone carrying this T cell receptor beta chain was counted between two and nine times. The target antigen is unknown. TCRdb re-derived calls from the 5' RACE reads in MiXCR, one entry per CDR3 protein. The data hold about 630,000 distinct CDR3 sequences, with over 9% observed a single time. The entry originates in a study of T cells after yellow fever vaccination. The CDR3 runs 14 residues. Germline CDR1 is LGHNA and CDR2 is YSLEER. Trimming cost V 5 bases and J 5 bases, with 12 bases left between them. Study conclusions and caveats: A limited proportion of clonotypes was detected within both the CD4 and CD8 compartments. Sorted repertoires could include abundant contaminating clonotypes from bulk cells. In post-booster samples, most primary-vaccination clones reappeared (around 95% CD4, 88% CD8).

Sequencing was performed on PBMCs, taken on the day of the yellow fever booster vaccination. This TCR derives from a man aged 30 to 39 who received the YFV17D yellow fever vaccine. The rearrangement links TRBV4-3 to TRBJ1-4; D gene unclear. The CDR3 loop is CASSSPMKNEKLFF. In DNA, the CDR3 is TGCGCCAGCAGCTCTCCCATGAAAAATGAAAAACTGTTTTTT.